This TCR beta chain emerged from a study of blood T cell repertoires in COVID-19. The overall study: COVID-19 samples, acute and convalescent, were from the United States, Italy and Spain. Sources were T cells, B-cell-depleted T cells, or PBMCs; the material itself was cDNA or gDNA.

Authors' analysis steps: Amplification with reference gene primers provided the estimates of nucleated cell counts. Only in-frame clones appear in the TCRdb table, and some are missing; sequencing was by immunoSEQ multiplex PCR. From that table come the V and J calls and clone size; the DNA was used to work out D and trimming. This sample yields 200,000 to 250,000 clones, of which 80% to 90% are seen a single time; around 7.3% belongs to the top ten. The length of the CDR3 is 16 residues. V shed 0 bases, J shed 7 bases, and the junction held 10 bases outside the gene matches. Germline CDR1 GTSNPN, CDR2 SVGIG (reference sequence).

The sequence was obtained from a woman aged 50 to 60 with active or convalescent COVID-19. Material: peripheral blood. The chain carries TRBV30 and TRBJ2-3; 10 bases align to TRBD2. The CDR3 loop reads CAWSVRTSGRRNTQYF. DNA of the CDR3: TGTGCCTGGAGTGTAAGGACTAGCGGTAGAAGGAATACGCAGTATTTT.